Reported below is one TCR beta chain. This specimen belongs to a study of OX40 agonist ivuxolimab in advanced cancers. Germline V gene sequence: CDR1 MNHEY, CDR2 SVGAGI. This CDR3 has 14 amino acids. The V end was cut by 2 bases, the J end by 0 bases, with 8 bases between. Here immunoSEQ multiplex PCR was the method, and the copy in TCRdb shows in-frame clones only, minus some. The sample holds 60,000 to 100,000 clones, 85% to 95% seen once. The receptor was isolated from an adult with an advanced solid tumor such as melanoma, head and neck, liver or kidney cancer. The rearrangement uses TRBV6-5 and TRBJ2-7; the D is unclear. The sample was CD4+ or CD8+ T cells sorted from blood, taken in a trial of the OX40 agonist ivuxolimab. CDR3 sequence reads: CASSYPGLSYEQYF. In DNA form, the CDR3 reads TGTGCCAGCAGTTACCCGGGCCTCTCCTACGAGCAGTACTTC.